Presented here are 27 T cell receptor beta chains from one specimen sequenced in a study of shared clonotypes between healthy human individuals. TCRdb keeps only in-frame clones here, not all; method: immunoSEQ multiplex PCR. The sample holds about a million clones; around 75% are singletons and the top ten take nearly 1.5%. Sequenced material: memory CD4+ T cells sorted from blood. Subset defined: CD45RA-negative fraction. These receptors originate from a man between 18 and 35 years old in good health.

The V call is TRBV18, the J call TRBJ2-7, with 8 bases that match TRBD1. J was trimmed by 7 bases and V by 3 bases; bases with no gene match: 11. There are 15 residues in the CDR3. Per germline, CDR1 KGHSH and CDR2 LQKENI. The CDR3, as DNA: TGTGCCAGCTCACCCACGACAGGGGCCATAGAGGAGCAGTACTTC. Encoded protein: CASSPTTGAIEEQYF.

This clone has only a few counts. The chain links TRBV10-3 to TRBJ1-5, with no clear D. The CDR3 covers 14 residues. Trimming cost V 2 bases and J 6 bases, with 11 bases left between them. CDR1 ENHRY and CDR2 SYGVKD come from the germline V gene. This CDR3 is CAISEDTVAQPQHF. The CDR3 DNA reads TGTGCCATCAGTGAGGACACAGTCGCTCAGCCCCAGCATTTT.

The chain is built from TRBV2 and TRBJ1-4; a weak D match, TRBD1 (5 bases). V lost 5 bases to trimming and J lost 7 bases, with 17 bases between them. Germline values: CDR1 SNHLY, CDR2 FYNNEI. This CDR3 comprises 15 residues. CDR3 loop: CASSRDAANAEKLFF. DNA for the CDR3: TGTGCCAGCAGTAGGGACGCTGCCAACGCTGAAAAACTGTTTTTT.

CDR3 sequence: CASSVNRDRGQWNTEAFF. The CDR3 nucleotides read TGTGCCAGTAGCGTAAATCGGGACAGGGGGCAGTGGAACACTGAAGCTTTCTTT. The chain links TRBV19 to TRBJ1-1; TRBD1 matches at 12 bases. Germline V gene data show CDR1 as LNHDA and CDR2 as SQIVND (reference sequence). The CDR3 has 18 amino acids. Germline trimming cut 6 bases from V and 1 base from J; bases unmatched to any gene: 12.

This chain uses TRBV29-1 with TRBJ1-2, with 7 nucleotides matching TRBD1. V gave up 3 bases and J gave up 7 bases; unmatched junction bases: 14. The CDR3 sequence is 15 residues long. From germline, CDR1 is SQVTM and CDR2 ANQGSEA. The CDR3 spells CSVDHGFVGGTGYTF. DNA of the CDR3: TGCAGCGTTGATCATGGGTTCGTAGGGGGCACTGGCTACACCTTC.

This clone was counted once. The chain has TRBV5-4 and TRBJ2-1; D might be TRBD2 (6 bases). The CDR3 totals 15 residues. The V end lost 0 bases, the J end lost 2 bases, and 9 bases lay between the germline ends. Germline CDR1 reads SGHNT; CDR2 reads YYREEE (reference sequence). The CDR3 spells CASSLGGDTYNEQFF. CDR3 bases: TGTGCCAGCAGCTTGGGCGGGGATACCTACAATGAGCAGTTCTTC.

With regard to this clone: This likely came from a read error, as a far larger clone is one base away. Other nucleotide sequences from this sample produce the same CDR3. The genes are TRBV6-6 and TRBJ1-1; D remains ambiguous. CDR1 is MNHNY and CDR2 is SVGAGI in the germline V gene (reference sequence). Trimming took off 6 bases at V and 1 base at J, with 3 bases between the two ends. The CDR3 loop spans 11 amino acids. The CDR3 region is CASRENTEAFF. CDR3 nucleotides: TGTGCCAGCAGAGAGAACACTGAAGCTTTCTTT.

CDR3 protein: CASSSNLAQYF. The CDR3 DNA reads TGTGCCAGCAGTTCTAATCTGGCGCAGTATTTT. The J gene is TRBJ2-3, the V gene TRBV27; D remains ambiguous. CDR1 and CDR2 from the germline V gene are MNHEY and SMNVEV (reference sequence). This CDR3 has 11 amino acids. With 4 bases removed from V and 10 bases from J, the gap between germline ends came to 9 bases.

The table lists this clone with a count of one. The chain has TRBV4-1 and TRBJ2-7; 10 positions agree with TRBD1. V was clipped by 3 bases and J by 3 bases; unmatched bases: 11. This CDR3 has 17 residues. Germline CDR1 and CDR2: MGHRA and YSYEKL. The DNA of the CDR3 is TGCGCCAGCAGCCAGGGACAGGGGACTAGGGGGCACTACGAGCAGTACTTC. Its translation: CASSQGQGTRGHYEQYF.

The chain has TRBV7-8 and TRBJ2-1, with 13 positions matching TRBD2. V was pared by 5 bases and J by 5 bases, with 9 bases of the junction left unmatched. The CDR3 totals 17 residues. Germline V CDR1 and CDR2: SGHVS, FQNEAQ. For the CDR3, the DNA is TGTGCCAGCAGCCACCTTGCGGGACTAGCGGGGCACAATGAGCAGTTCTTC. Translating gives CASSHLAGLAGHNEQFF.

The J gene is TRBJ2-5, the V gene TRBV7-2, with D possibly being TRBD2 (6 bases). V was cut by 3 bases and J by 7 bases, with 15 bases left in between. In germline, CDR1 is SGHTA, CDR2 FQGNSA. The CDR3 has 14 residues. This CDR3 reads CASSFSGGSGTQYF. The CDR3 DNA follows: TGTGCCAGCAGCTTTTCCGGGGGTTCGGGGACCCAGTACTTC.

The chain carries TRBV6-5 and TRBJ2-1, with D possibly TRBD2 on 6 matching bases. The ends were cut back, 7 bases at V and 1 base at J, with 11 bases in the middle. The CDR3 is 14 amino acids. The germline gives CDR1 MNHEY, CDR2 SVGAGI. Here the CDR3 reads CASKPGLSYNEQFF. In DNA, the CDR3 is TGTGCCAGCAAGCCGGGACTGTCCTACAATGAGCAGTTCTTC.

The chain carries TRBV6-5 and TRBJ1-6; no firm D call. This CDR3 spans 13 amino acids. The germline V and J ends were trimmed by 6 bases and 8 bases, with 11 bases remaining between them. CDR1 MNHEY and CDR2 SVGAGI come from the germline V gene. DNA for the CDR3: TGTGCCAGCAGGCCAAATCGGGATTCACCCCTCCACTTT. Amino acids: CASRPNRDSPLHF.

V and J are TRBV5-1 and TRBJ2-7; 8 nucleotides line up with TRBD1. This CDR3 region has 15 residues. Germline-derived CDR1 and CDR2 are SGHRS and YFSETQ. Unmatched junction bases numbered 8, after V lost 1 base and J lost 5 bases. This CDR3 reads CASSLNGQGAHEQYF. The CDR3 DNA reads TGCGCCAGCAGCTTGAATGGGCAGGGGGCTCACGAGCAGTACTTC.

This CDR3 reads CASSLGGRGGETQYF. The CDR3 DNA reads as TGTGCCAGCAGCTTAGGGGGAAGAGGGGGAGAGACCCAGTACTTC. V is TRBV7-2 and J is TRBJ2-5, with a tentative D call TRBD1 (6 bases). The CDR3 covers 15 residues. Trimming left V 1 base short and J 4 bases short, with 13 bases between. Germline V CDR1 and CDR2: SGHTA, FQGNSA. The full variable domain, with the rest looked up from reference TRBV7-2 and TRBJ2-5, is GAGVSQSPSNKVTEKGKDVELRCDPISGHTALYWYRQSLGQGLEFLIYFQGNSAPDKSGLPSDRFSAERTGGSVSTLTIQRTQQEDSAVYLCASSLGGRGGETQYFGPGTRLLVL.

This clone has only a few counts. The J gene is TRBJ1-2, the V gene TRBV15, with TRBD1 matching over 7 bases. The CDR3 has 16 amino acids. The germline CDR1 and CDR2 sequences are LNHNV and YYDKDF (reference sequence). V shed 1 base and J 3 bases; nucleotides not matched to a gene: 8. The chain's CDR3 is CATSRGTGRLDYGYTF. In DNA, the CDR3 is TGTGCCACCAGCAGAGGGACAGGTCGGTTGGACTATGGCTACACCTTC.

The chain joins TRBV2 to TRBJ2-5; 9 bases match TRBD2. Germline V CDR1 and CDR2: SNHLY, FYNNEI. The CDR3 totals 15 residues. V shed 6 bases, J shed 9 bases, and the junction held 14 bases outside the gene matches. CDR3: CASRVGEAGGFPQYF. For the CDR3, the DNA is TGTGCCAGCAGAGTCGGTGAGGCGGGAGGGTTCCCCCAGTACTTC.

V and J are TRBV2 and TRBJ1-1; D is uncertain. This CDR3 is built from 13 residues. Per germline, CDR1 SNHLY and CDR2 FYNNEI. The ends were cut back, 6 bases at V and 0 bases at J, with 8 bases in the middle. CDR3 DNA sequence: TGTGCCAGCAGCCTGGGTATGAACACTGAAGCTTTCTTT. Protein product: CASSLGMNTEAFF. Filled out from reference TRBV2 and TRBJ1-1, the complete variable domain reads EPEVTQTPSHQVTQMGQEVILRCVPISNHLYFYWYRQILGQKVEFLVSFYNNEISEKSEIFDDQFSVERPDGSNFTLKIRSTKLEDSAMYFCASSLGMNTEAFFGQGTRLTVV.

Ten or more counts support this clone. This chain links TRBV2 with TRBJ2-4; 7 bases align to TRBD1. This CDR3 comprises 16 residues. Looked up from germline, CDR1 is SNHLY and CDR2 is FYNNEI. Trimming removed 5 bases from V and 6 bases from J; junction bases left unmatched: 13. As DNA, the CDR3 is TGTGCCAGCAGTTTCCGGGACAGAAGGTCCCCAAACATTCAGTACTTC. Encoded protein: CASSFRDRRSPNIQYF.

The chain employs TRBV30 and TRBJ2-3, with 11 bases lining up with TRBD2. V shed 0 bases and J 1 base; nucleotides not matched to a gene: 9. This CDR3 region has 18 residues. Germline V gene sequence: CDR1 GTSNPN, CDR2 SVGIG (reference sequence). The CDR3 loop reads CAWSVGVAGGRGTDTQYF. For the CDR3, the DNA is TGTGCCTGGAGTGTAGGGGTAGCGGGGGGGCGAGGCACAGATACGCAGTATTTT.

The CDR3 here is CASSDSRGLGSGYTF. CDR3 nucleotide sequence: TGTGCCAGCAGTGACTCAAGGGGGTTAGGTAGTGGCTACACCTTC. The V call is TRBV2, the J call TRBJ1-2, with TRBD1 as a possible D gene (6 bases). Germline CDR1 and CDR2: SNHLY and FYNNEI. Trimming took off 3 bases at V and 7 bases at J, with 18 bases between the two ends. This CDR3 comprises 15 residues.

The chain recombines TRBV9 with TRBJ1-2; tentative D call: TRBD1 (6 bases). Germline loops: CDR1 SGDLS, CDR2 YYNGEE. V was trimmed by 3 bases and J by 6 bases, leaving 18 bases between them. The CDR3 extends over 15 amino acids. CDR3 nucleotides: TGTGCCAGCAGCGGCGGGACACCGCCTCGAGATGGCTACACCTTC. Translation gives CASSGGTPPRDGYTF.

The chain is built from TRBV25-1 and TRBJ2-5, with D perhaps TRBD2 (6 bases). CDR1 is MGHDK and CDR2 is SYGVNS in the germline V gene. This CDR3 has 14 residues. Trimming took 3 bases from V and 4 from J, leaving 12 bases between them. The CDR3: CASSDGRGSETQYF. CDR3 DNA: TGTGCCAGCAGTGACGGTCGGGGGTCAGAGACCCAGTACTTC.

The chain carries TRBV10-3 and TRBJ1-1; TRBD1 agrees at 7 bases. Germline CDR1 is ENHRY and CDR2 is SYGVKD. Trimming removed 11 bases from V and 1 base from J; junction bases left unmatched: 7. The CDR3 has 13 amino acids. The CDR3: CAATGQANTEAFF. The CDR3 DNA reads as TGTGCCGCAACAGGACAGGCGAACACTGAAGCTTTCTTT.

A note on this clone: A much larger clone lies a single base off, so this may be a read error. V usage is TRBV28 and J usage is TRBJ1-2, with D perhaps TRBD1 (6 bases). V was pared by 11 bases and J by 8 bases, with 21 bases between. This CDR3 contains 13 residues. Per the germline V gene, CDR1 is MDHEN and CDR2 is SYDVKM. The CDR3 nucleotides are TGTGCCCGCGCTTCTGGGGGGGCGAGGGGCTACACCTTC. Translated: CARASGGARGYTF.

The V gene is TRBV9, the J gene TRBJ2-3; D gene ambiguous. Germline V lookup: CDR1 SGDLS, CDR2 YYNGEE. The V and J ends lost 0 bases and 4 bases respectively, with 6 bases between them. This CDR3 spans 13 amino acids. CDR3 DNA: TGTGCCAGCAGCGTAGACAGATCAGATACGCAGTATTTT. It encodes CASSVDRSDTQYF.

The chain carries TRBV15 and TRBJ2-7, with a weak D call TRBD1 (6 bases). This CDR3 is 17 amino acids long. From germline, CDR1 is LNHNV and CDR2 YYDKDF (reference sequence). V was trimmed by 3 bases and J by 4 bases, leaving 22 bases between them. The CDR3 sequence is CATSSKREGQFSYEQYF. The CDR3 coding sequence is TGTGCCACCAGCAGTAAACGGGAAGGACAGTTTTCTTACGAGCAGTACTTC.